This section outlines one T cell receptor (beta chain) sequence together with its context. This sample was taken from a study of cytomegalovirus exposure and HLA in healthy donors. Researchers ran the PCR with 60 Vbeta and 13 Jbeta primers. Profiled with immunoSEQ multiplex PCR; TCRdb holds only in-frame clones, not every one. The sample lists under 200,000 clones; roughly four fifths were seen once. Sequenced sample: PBMCs. This receptor was obtained from a woman aged 45 to 65 in good health and CMV-seronegative.

The CDR3 bases are TGTGCCAGTAGTCCGGGGACAGCTTACTCTGGGGCCAACGTCCTGACTTTC. Translation gives CASSPGTAYSGANVLTF. The J gene is TRBJ2-6, the V gene TRBV19; 7 bases match TRBD1. The length of the CDR3 is 17 residues. Trimming took 5 bases from V and 0 from J; bases not matched to a gene: 7. Germline V gene data show CDR1 as LNHDA and CDR2 as SQIVND (reference sequence). The variable domain in full, with the rest retrieved from reference TRBV19 and TRBJ2-6, is DGGITQSPKYLFRKEGQNVTLSCEQNLNHDAMYWYRQDPGQGLRLIYYSQIVNDFQKGDIAEGYSVSREKKESFPLTVTSAQKNPTAFYLCASSPGTAYSGANVLTFGAGSRLTVL.